This T cell receptor beta chain was sequenced during a study of blood T cells in healthy people across ages. Study results and caveats: Diversity was estimated from one million T cells, and these estimates were considered underestimates. Whereas aged donors had fewer naive CD4+ cells, long-lived donors had more of them and higher diversity. TCR beta diversity was tightly associated with the proportion of naive T cells.

On this clonotype itself: The antigen is undetermined.

CDR3 length equals 13 residues. The V end lost 4 bases, the J end lost 9 bases, and 13 bases lay between the germline ends. The second PCR ran roughly 7 to 11 cycles with a sample-barcoded 5' primer and J-beta primers. Every cDNA molecule bore a tag from a template-switch adaptor containing 12 random nucleotides. TCRdb reanalysed the 5' RACE reads using MiXCR and keeps one entry per CDR3 protein. The repertoire holds roughly 1.7 million distinct CDR3 sequences, with about 35% as singletons. The specimen was blood. The TCR comes from a woman aged 25 to 39 in good health. The V and J genes are TRBV12-3 or TRBV12-4 and TRBJ1-5, with D unclear. CDR3 bases: TGTGCCAGCAGTTCGTCCGAGGAGCGGCCCCAGCATTTT. Residues: CASSSSEERPQHF.